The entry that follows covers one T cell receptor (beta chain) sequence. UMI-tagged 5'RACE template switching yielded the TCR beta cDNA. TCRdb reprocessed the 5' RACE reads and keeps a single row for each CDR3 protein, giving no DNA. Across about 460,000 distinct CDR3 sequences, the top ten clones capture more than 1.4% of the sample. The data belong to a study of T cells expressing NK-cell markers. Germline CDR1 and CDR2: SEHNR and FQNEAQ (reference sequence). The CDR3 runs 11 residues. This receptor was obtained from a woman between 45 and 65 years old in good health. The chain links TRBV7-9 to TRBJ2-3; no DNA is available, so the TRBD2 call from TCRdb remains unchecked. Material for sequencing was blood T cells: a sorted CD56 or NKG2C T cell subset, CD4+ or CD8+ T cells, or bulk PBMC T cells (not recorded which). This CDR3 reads CASSFGPQQYF. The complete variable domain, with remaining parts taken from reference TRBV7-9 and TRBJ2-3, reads DTGVSQNPRHKITKRGQNVTFRCDPISEHNRLYWYRQTLGQGPEFLTYFQNEAQLEKSRLLSDRFSAERPKGSFSTLEIQRTEQGDSAMYLCASSFGPQQYFGPGTRLTVL.